The TCR beta chain described here comes from a study of blood T cell repertoires in COVID-19. Study at large: PBMCs, B-cell-depleted T cells, or T cells were the source of the cDNA or gDNA that made up the material.

This clone was seen only once. Study processing details: Reference gene primer amplification in the assay estimated nucleated cell counts. Produced via immunoSEQ multiplex PCR; TCRdb's table is partial and in-frame only. The V and J calls and clone size were taken over from that table, and D and trimming were inferred from the DNA. The table lists about 50,000 clones, about nine tenths of them singletons. The CDR3 runs to 14 residues. Germline values: CDR1 MNHEY, CDR2 SVGAGI. V gave up 2 bases and J gave up 1 base, with 9 bases separating them. The rearrangement uses TRBV6-5 and TRBJ2-7; a possible D gene is TRBD1 (6 bases). The material sequenced was peripheral blood. This receptor was taken from a middle-aged man with active COVID-19. Written as DNA, the CDR3 is TGTGCCAGCAGTTACGGACAGTATTCCTACGAGCAGTACTTC. The encoded protein is CASSYGQYSYEQYF.